The T cell receptor beta chain under discussion was sequenced for a study of cytomegalovirus exposure and HLA in healthy donors. The study's findings and limits: A few chains tied to CMV proved CMV antigen-specific in vitro.

The V end was cut by 0 bases, the J end by 5 bases, with 10 bases between. The CDR3 contains 15 residues. Germline loops: CDR1 SGHVS, CDR2 FQNEAQ. A word on this clone: The antigen remains undetermined. The same CDR3 is also encoded by other DNA sequences in this sample.

Sequencing was performed with immunoSEQ multiplex PCR; in TCRdb, only in-frame clones are kept and a portion is missing. Counted here are about 250,000 clones, roughly nine tenths occurring once; the ten biggest clones make up approximately 12%. Sequenced: PBMCs. J is TRBJ2-2 and V is TRBV7-8, with D perhaps TRBD1 or TRBD2 (5 bases each). The TCR was taken from a man aged 18 to 30 in good health and CMV-seropositive. In DNA form, the CDR3 reads TGTGCCAGCAGCTTAGCTGGGGGAGCTACCGGGGAGCTGTTTTTT. It is translated as CASSLAGGATGELFF.